The T cell receptor beta chain under discussion was sequenced for a study of breast tumors, draining lymph nodes, adjacent tissues. TCRdb itself ran the multiplex PCR reads through MiXCR, one entry per CDR3 protein. The sample consists of roughly 80,000 distinct CDR3 sequences, under 25% of them appearing once. Germline assignment: CDR1 SGHAT and CDR2 FQNNGV. The CDR3 has 14 residues. Trimming stripped 5 bases from V and 6 bases from J, with 17 bases between. This clonotype was seen many times. Breast cancer patients provided tissue from their axillary draining lymph nodes. This clonotype was sampled from a female donor with breast cancer. Some clones in this sample may be carry-over from other donors' samples. Sample: axillary lymph node tissue. The J gene is TRBJ2-7, the V gene TRBV11-2, with D tentatively TRBD1 or TRBD2 (6 bases each). CDR3 sequence (DNA): TGTGCCAGCAGCCCGGACTCGGGGGCCCTCGAGCAGTACTTC. Protein product: CASSPDSGALEQYF. Together with reference TRBV11-2 and TRBJ2-7, the CDR3 gives the full variable domain: EAGVAQSPRYKIIEKRQSVAFWCNPISGHATLYWYQQILGQGPKLLIQFQNNGVVDDSQLPKDRFSAERLKGVDSTLKIQPAKLEDSAVYLCASSPDSGALEQYFGPGTRLTVT.